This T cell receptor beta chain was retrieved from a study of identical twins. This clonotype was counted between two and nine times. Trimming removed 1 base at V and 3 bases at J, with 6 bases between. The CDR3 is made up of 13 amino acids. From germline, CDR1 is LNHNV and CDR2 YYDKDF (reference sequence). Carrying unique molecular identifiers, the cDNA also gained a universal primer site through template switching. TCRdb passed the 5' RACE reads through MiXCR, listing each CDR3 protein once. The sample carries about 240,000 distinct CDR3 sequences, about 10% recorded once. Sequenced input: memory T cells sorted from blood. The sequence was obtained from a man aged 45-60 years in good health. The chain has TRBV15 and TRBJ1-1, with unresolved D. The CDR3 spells CATSRVSDTEAFF. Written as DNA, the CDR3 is TGTGCCACCAGCAGAGTAAGCGACACTGAAGCTTTCTTT.